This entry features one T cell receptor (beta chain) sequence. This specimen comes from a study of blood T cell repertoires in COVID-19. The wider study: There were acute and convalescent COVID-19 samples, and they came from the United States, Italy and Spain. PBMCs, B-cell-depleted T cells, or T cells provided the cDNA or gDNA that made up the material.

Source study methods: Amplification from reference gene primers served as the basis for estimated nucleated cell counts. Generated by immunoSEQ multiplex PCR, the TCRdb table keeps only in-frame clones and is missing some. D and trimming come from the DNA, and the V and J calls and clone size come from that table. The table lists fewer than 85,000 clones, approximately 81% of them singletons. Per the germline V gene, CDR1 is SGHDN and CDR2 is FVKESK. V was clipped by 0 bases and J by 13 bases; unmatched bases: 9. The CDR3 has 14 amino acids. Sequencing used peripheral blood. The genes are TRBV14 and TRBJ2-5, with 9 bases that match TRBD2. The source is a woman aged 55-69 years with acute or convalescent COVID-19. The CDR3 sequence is CASSQDRSGGPVYF. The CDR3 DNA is TGTGCCAGCAGCCAAGACCGAAGCGGGGGGCCCGTGTACTTC.